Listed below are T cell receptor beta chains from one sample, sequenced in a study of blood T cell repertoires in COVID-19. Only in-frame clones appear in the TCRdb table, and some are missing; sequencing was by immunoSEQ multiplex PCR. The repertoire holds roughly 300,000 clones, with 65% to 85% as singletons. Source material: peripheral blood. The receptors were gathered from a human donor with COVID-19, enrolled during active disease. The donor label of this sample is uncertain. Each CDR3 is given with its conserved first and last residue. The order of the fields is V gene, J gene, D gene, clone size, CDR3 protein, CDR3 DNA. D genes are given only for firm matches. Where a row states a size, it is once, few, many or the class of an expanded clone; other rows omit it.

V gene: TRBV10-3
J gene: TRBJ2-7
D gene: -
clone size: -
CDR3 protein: CATRLSSYEQYF
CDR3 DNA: TGTGCCACCCGCTTGAGCTCCTACGAGCAGTACTTC

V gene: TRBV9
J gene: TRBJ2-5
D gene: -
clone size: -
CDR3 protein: CASSKAGQETQYF
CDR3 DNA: TGTGCCAGCAGTAAGGCAGGCCAAGAGACCCAGTACTTC

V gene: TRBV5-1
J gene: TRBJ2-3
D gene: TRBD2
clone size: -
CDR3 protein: CASSSGLAYNTDTQYF
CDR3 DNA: TGCGCCAGCAGCTCGGGACTAGCGTATAACACAGATACGCAGTATTTT

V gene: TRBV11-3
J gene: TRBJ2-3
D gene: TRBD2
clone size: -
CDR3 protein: CASSPGLVTDTQYF
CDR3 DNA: TGTGCCAGCAGCCCGGGACTAGTTACAGATACGCAGTATTTT

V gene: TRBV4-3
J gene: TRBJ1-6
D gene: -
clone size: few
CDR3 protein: CASSQDRGSPLHF
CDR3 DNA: TGCGCCAGCAGCCAAGACAGGGGTTCACCCCTCCACTTT

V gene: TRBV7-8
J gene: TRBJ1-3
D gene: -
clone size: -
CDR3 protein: CASSPYSRAAGNTIYF
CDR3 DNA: TGTGCCAGCAGCCCCTACTCGAGGGCTGCTGGAAACACCATATATTTT

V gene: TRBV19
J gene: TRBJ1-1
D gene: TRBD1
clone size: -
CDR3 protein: CASSMTGVNTEAFF
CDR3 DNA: TGTGCCAGTAGTATGACAGGGGTGAACACTGAAGCTTTCTTT

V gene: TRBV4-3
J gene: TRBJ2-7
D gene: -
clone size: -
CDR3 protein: CASSQDSGQIYEQYF
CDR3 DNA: TGCGCCAGCAGCCAAGACTCTGGACAGATCTACGAGCAGTACTTC

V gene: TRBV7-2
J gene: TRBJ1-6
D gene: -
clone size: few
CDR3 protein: CASSLAGESSPLHF
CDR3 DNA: TGTGCCAGCAGCTTAGCCGGGGAGTCATCACCCCTCCACTTT

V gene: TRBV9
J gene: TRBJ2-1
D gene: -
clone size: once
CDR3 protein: CASSALGASSYNEQFF
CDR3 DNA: TGTGCCAGCAGCGCATTGGGGGCAAGCTCCTACAATGAGCAGTTCTTC

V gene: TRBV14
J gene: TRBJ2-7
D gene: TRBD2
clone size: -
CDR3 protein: CASSQSGLGTDEQYF
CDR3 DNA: TGTGCCAGCAGCCAATCAGGACTAGGCACTGACGAGCAGTACTTC

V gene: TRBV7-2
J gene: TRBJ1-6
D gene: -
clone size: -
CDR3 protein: CASVRGTRENSPLHF
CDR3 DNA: TGTGCCAGCGTTAGGGGGACGAGGGAGAATTCACCCCTCCACTTT

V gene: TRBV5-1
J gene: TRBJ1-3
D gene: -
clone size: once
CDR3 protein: CASSFGQGGNTIYF
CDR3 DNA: TGCGCCAGCAGTTTCGGGCAGGGAGGAAACACCATATATTTT

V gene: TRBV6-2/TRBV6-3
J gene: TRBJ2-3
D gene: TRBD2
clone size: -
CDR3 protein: CASSRSGRALTDTQYF
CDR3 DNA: TGTGCCAGCAGTCGTAGCGGGAGGGCCCTCACAGATACGCAGTATTTT

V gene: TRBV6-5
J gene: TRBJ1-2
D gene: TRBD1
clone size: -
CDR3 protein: CASRIPGGGYTF
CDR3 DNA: TGTGCCAGCAGAATCCCAGGGGGAGGCTACACCTTC

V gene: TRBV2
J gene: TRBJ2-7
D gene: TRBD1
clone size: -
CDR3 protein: CASQGQAHYEQYF
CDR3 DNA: TGTGCCAGCCAAGGACAGGCGCACTACGAGCAGTACTTC

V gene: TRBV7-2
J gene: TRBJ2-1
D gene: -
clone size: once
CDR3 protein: CASSPTLAFGEQFF
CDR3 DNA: TGTGCCAGCAGCCCGACCCTAGCGTTTGGTGAGCAGTTCTTC

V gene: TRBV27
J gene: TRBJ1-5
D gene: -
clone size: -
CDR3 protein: CASSLFPGMGNQPQHF
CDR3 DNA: TGTGCCAGCAGTTTATTTCCAGGGATGGGCAATCAGCCCCAGCATTTT

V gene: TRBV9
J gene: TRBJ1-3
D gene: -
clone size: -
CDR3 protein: CASSEDITNTIYF
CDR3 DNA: TGTGCCAGCAGCGAGGACATTACTAACACCATATATTTT

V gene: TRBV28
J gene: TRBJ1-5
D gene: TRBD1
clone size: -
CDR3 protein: CASSMTGGPLLYSNQPQHF
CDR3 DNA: TGTGCCAGCAGTATGACAGGGGGGCCCCTTCTATATAGCAATCAGCCCCAGCATTTT

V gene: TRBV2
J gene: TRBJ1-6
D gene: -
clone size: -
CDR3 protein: CASNQGRSPLHF
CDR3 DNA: TGTGCCAGCAATCAGGGGAGATCACCCCTCCACTTT

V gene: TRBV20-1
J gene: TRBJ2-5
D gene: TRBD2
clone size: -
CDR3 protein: CRLAGAETQYF
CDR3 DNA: TGCAGACTAGCGGGAGCGGAGACCCAGTACTTC

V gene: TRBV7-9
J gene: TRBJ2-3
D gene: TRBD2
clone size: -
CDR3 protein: CASSLPTSGTTAQYF
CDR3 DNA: TGTGCCAGCAGCCTACCGACTAGCGGGACGACAGCGCAGTATTTT

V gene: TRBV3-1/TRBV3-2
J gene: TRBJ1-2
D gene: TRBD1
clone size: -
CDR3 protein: CASSQGGQYNYGYTF
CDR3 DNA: TGTGCCAGCAGCCAAGGGGGACAGTACAACTATGGCTACACCTTC

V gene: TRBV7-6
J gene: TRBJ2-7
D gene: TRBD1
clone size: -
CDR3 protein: CASSLIGTGVGRYEQYF
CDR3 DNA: TGTGCCAGCAGCCTTATCGGGACAGGGGTTGGGAGGTACGAGCAGTACTTC

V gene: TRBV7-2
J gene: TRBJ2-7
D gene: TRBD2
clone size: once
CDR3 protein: CASSLAGGRVLGGEQYF
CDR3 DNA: TGTGCCAGCAGCTTAGCGGGCGGGAGGGTTTTAGGGGGCGAGCAGTACTTC

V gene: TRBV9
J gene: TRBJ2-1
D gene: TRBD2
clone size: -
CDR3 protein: CASSLGTSGRERWSYNEQFF
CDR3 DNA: TGTGCCAGCAGTCTTGGGACTAGCGGGAGGGAACGGTGGTCCTACAATGAGCAGTTCTTC

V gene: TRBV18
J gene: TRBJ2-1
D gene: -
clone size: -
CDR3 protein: CASSPQVAGSSYNEQFF
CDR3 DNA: TGTGCCAGCTCACCACAGGTCGCGGGGAGCTCCTACAATGAGCAGTTCTTC

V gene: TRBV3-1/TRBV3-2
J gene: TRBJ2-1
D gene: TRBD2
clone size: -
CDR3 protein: CASSSETGTRFGNEQFF
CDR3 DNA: TGTGCCAGCAGCAGCGAAACCGGGACTAGGTTTGGCAATGAGCAGTTCTTC

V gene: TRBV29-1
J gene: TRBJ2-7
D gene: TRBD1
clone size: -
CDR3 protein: CSVVGQAYEQYF
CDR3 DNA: TGCAGCGTTGTGGGACAGGCCTACGAGCAGTACTTC

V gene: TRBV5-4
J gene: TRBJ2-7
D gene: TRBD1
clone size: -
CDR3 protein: CASSLGGQQTYEQYF
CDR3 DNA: TGTGCCAGCAGCTTGGGGGGACAGCAGACCTACGAGCAGTACTTC

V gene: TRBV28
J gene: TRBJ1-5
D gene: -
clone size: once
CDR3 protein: CASSFLLVGQGGDNQPQHF
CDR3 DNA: TGTGCCAGCAGTTTTCTTTTGGTAGGGCAGGGAGGGGACAATCAGCCCCAGCATTTT

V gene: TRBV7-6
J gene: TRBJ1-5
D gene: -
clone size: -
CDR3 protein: CASSRDYNQPQHF
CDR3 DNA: TGTGCCAGCAGCCGGGACTACAATCAGCCCCAGCATTTT

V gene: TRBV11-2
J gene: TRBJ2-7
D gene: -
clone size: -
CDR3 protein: CASSFETGTYEQYF
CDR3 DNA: TGTGCCAGCAGCTTTGAAACGGGAACCTACGAGCAGTACTTC

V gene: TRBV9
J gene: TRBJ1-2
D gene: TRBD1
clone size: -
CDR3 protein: CASSVGRGDRTGYTF
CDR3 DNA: TGTGCCAGCAGCGTAGGTCGGGGGGACAGGACCGGCTACACCTTC

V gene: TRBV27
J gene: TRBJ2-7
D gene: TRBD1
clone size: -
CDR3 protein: CATRDRVTYEQYF
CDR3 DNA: TGTGCCACCCGGGACAGGGTAACCTACGAGCAGTACTTC

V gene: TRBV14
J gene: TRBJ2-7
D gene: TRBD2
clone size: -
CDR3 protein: CASSQGSGGYEQYF
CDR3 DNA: TGTGCCAGCAGCCAAGGGAGCGGGGGCTACGAGCAGTACTTC

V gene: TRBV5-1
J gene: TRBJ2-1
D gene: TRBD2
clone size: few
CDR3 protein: CASNSGLSEQFF
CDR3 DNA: TGCGCCAGCAATAGCGGGCTCAGTGAGCAGTTCTTC

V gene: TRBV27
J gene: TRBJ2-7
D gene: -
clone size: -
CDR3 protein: CASRKEDRTYEQYF
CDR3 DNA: TGTGCCAGCAGGAAAGAGGACAGAACCTACGAGCAGTACTTC

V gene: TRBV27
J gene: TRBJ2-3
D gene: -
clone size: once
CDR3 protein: CASKLGTPTDTQYF
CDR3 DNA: TGTGCCAGCAAACTGGGGACTCCGACCGATACGCAGTATTTT

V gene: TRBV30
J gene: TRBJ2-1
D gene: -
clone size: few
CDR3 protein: CAWSLWERLYNEQFF
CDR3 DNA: TGTGCCTGGAGTTTGTGGGAGAGGCTATATAATGAGCAGTTCTTC

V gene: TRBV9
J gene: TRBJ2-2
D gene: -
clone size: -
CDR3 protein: CASSVVGTTRSSGELFF
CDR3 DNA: TGTGCCAGCAGCGTAGTCGGGACAACCCGGTCGTCCGGGGAGCTGTTTTTT

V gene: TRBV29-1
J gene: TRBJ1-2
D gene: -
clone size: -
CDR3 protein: CSVKAGKGYTF
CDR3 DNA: TGCAGCGTTAAGGCGGGAAAAGGCTACACCTTC

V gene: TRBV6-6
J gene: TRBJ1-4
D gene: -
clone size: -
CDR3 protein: CASSYRSNEKLFF
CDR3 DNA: TGTGCCAGCAGTTATCGGAGCAATGAAAAACTGTTTTTT

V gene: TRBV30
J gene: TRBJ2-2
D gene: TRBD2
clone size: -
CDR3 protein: CAWSVMRRTSGRTGELFF
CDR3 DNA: TGTGCCTGGAGTGTAATGCGGAGGACTAGCGGGAGAACCGGGGAGCTGTTTTTT

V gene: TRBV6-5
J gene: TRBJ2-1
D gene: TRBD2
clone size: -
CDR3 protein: CASTGTSPYNEQFF
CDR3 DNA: TGTGCCAGCACCGGGACTAGTCCCTACAATGAGCAGTTCTTC

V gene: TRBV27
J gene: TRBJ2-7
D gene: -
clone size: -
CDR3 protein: CASNSNRMVSAEQYF
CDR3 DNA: TGTGCCAGCAATTCAAACAGGATGGTTTCAGCCGAGCAGTACTTC

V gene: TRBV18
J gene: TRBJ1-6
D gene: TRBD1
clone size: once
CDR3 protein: CASRDSQARNSPLHF
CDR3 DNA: TGTGCCAGCCGGGACAGCCAGGCGAGGAATTCACCCCTCCACTTT

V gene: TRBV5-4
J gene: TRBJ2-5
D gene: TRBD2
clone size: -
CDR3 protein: CASSLMGGETQYF
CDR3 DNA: TGTGCCAGCAGCTTGATGGGAGGGGAGACCCAGTACTTC

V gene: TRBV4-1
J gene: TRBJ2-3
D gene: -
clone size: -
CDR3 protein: CASSQDRTGGTDTQYF
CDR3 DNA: TGCGCCAGCAGCCAAGATCGGACCGGGGGCACAGATACGCAGTATTTT

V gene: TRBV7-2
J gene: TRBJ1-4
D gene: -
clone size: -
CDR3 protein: CASSSRIGGEKLFF
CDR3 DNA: TGTGCCAGCAGCTCCCGGATAGGCGGTGAAAAACTGTTTTTT

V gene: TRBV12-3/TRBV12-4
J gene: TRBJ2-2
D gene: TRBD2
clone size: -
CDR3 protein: CASRLAGPGELFF
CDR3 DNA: TGTGCCAGCAGGCTAGCGGGACCCGGGGAGCTGTTTTTT

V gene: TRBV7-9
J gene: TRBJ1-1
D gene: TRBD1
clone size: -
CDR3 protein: CASSLPGQGASDTEAFF
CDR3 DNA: TGTGCCAGCAGCTTACCGGGACAGGGGGCTTCGGACACTGAAGCTTTCTTT

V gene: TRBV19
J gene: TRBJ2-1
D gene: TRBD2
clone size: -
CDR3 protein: CASSNHPSGKKYNEQFF
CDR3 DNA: TGTGCCAGTAGTAATCATCCTAGCGGGAAGAAATACAATGAGCAGTTCTTC

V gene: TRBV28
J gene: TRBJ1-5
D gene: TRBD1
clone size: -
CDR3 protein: CASYRGEWNQPQHF
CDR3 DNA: TGTGCCAGTTACAGGGGCGAGTGGAATCAGCCCCAGCATTTT

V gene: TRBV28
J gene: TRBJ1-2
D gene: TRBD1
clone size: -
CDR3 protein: CASSPGGRVYGYTF
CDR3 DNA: TGTGCCAGCAGCCCAGGGGGCCGGGTCTATGGCTACACCTTC